This T cell receptor beta chain was documented in a study of blood T cell repertoires in COVID-19. V was trimmed by 4 bases and J by 0 bases, leaving 13 bases between them. Germline V gene data show CDR1 as MDHEN and CDR2 as SYDVKM. This CDR3 has 16 amino acids. Method: immunoSEQ multiplex PCR; TCRdb's copy keeps in-frame clones and lacks some. Among around 100,000 clones listed, over 65% were seen once. This receptor was obtained from a man between 65 and 80 years old with COVID-19, enrolled during active disease. Sequenced input: peripheral blood. The chain uses TRBV28 and TRBJ1-3, with TRBD1 as a possible D gene (5 bases). DNA of the CDR3: TGTGCCAGCAGTTCTCCCCGGGGGGTCTCTGGAAACACCATATATTTT. Residues: CASSSPRGVSGNTIYF.